This TCR beta chain is from a study of cytomegalovirus exposure and HLA in healthy donors. The PCR made use of 60 Vbeta and 13 Jbeta primers. Profiled with immunoSEQ multiplex PCR; TCRdb holds only in-frame clones, not every one. Here the sample spans roughly 120,000 clones, more than 65% being singletons. In germline, CDR1 is LNHDA, CDR2 SQIVND (reference sequence). V was cut by 6 bases and J by 1 base, with 9 bases left in between. CDR3 length equals 13 residues. The receptor's source is a woman aged 18-29 years in good health and CMV-seropositive. The J gene is TRBJ1-1, the V gene TRBV19; D may be TRBD1 (5 bases). Input material: PBMCs. The CDR3 region has the DNA TGTGCCAGTAGATTCCAGGGGAACACTGAAGCTTTCTTT. Translation gives CASRFQGNTEAFF.